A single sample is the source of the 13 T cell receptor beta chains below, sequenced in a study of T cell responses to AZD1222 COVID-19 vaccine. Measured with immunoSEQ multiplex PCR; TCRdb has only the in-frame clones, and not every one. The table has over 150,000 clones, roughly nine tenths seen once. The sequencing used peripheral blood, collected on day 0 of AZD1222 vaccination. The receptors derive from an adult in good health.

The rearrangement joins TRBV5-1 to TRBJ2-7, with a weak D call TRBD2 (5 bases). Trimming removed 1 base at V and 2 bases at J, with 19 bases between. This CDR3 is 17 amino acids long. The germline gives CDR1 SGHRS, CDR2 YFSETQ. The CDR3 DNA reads TGCGCCAGCAGCTTGACGGGGATGTCCCAAGCCCCCTACGAGCAGTACTTC. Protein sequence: CASSLTGMSQAPYEQYF.

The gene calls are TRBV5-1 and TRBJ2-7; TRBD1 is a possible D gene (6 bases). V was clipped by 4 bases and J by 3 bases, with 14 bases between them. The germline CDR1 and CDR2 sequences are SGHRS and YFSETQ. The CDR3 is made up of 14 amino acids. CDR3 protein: CASSLDVGGYEQYF. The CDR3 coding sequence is TGCGCCAGCAGCCTGGACGTAGGGGGCTACGAGCAGTACTTC. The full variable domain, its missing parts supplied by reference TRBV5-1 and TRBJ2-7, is KAGVTQTPRYLIKTRGQQVTLSCSPISGHRSVSWYQQTPGQGLQFLFEYFSETQRNKGNFPGRFSGRQFSNSRSEMNVSTLELGDSALYLCASSLDVGGYEQYFGPGTRLTVT.

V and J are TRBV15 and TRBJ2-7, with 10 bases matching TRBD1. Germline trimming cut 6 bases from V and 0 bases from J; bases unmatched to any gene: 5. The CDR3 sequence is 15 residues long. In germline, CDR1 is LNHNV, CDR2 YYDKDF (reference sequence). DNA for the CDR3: TGTGCCACCAGTCCTGGACAGGGGGACTCCTACGAGCAGTACTTC. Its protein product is CATSPGQGDSYEQYF.

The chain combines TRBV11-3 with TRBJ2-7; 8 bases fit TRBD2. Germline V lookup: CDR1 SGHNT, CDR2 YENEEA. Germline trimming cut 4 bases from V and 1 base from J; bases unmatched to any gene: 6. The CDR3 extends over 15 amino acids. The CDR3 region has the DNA TGTGCCAGCAGCTCACCGGGACTAGGGTCCTACGAGCAGTACTTC. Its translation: CASSSPGLGSYEQYF. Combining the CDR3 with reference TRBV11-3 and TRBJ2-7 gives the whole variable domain EAGVVQSPRYKIIEKKQPVAFWCNPISGHNTLYWYLQNLGQGPELLIRYENEEAVDDSQLPKDRFSAERLKGVDSTLKIQPAELGDSAVYLCASSSPGLGSYEQYFGPGTRLTVT.

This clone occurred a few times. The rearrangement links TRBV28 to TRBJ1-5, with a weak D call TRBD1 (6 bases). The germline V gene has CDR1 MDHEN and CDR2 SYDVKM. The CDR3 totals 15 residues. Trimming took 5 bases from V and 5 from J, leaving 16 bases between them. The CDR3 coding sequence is TGTGCCAGCAGTCCGATGACAGGTACCCATCAGCCCCAGCATTTT. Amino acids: CASSPMTGTHQPQHF.

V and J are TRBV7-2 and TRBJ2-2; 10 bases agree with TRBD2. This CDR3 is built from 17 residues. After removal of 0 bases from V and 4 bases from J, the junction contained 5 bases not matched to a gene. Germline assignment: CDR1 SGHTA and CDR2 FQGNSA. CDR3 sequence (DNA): TGTGCCAGCAGCTTAGCGCAGCTAGCGGGGGTCACCGGGGAGCTGTTTTTT. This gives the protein CASSLAQLAGVTGELFF.

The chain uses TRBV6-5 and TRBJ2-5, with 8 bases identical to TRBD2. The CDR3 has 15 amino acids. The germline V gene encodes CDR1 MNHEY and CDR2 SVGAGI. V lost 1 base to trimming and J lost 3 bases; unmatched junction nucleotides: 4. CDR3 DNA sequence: TGTGCCAGCAGTTACTGGAATAGCGGGGAAGAGACCCAGTACTTC. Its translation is CASSYWNSGEETQYF.

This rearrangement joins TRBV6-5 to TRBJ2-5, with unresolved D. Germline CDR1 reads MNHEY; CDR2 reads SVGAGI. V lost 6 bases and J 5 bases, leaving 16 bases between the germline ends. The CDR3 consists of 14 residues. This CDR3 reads CASSQSTLGETQYF. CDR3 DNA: TGTGCCAGCAGCCAGAGTACATTGGGGGAGACCCAGTACTTC.

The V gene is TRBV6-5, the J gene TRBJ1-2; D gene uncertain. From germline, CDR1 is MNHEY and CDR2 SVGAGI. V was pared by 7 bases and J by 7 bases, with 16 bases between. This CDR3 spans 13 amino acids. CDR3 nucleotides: TGTGCCAGCAAAACGGTCACCTTCAGTGGCTACACCTTC. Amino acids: CASKTVTFSGYTF.

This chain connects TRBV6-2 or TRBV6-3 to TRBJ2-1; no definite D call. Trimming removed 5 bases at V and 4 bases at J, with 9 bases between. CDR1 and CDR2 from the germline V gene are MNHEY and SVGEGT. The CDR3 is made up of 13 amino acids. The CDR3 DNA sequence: TGTGCCAGCAGTCAACAATCTTACAATGAGCAGTTCTTC. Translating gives CASSQQSYNEQFF.

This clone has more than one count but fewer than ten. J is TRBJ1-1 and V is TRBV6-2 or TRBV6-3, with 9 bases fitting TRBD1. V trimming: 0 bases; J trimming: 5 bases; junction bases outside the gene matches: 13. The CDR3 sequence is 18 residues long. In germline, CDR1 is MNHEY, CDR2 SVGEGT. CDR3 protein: CASSYSPAARDRETEAFF. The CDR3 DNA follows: TGTGCCAGCAGTTACTCCCCCGCAGCCCGGGACAGGGAGACTGAAGCTTTCTTT.

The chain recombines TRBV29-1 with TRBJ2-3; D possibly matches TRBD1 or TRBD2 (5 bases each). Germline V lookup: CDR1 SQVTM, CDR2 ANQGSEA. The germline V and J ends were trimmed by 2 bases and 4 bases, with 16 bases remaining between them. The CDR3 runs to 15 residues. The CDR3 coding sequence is TGCAGCGTTGAACGAATGGGGACGCCTTCAGATACGCAGTATTTT. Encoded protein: CSVERMGTPSDTQYF.

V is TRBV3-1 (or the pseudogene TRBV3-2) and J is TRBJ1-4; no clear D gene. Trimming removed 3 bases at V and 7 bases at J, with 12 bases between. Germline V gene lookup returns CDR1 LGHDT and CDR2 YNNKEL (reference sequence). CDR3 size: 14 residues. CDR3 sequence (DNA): TGTGCCAGCAGCCAGAGCGGGTGGGGTGAAAAACTGTTTTTT. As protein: CASSQSGWGEKLFF.